Below are 22 T cell receptor beta chains sequenced from a single sample in a study of T cell responses to AZD1222 COVID-19 vaccine. TCRdb's table, derived via immunoSEQ multiplex PCR, lists solely in-frame clones and lacks some. The sample records 100,000 to 120,000 clones, approximately 94% being singletons. Sequenced material: peripheral blood, taken 28 days after the second AZD1222 dose. These receptors were taken from an adult who received the AZD1222 COVID-19 vaccine.

This chain uses TRBV27 with TRBJ2-1, with D perhaps TRBD1 or TRBD2 (5 bases each). The CDR3 totals 16 residues. Trimming took off 8 bases at V and 9 bases at J, with 26 bases between the two ends. The V gene's germline CDR1 is MNHEY and CDR2 SMNVEV (reference sequence). This chain's CDR3 is CASALFGTSTPIEQFF. The DNA for the CDR3 is TGTGCCAGCGCTTTATTCGGGACCTCTACCCCAATTGAGCAGTTCTTC.

The rearrangement uses TRBV15 and TRBJ1-5; a possible D gene is TRBD1 (5 bases). Germline V gives CDR1 LNHNV, CDR2 YYDKDF (reference sequence). Trimming removed 1 base from V and 0 bases from J, with 7 bases in between. The CDR3 contains 15 residues. The CDR3 bases are TGTGCCACCAGCAGAGCGACAGATAGCAATCAGCCCCAGCATTTT. It encodes CATSRATDSNQPQHF.

The rearrangement links TRBV29-1 to TRBJ2-2, with TRBD2 identical over 7 bases. The CDR3 is 15 residues long. V lost 6 bases to trimming and J lost 4 bases; unmatched junction nucleotides: 11. Germline CDR1 is SQVTM and CDR2 is ANQGSEA. CDR3 sequence: CSVMIGGSFTGELFF. Here the CDR3 DNA reads TGCAGCGTCATGATTGGCGGGAGTTTCACCGGGGAGCTGTTTTTT.

V gene TRBV28 combines with J gene TRBJ2-1; no firm D call. The CDR3 length is 14 residues. The ends were cut back, 2 bases at V and 5 bases at J, with 10 bases in the middle. Germline CDR1 reads MDHEN; CDR2 reads SYDVKM. The CDR3 DNA is TGTGCCAGCAGTTTAGATAGGGCTAACAATGAGCAGTTCTTC. Translation gives CASSLDRANNEQFF.

The rearrangement uses TRBV5-6 and TRBJ2-2; D call uncertain. The CDR3 is made up of 14 amino acids. The V end was cut by 0 bases, the J end by 1 base, with 4 bases between. In germline, CDR1 is SGHDT, CDR2 YYEEEE. The CDR3 DNA sequence: TGTGCCAGCAGCTTGGGACGGAACACCGGGGAGCTGTTTTTT. It codes for CASSLGRNTGELFF.

This clone was observed a handful of times. J is TRBJ2-5 and V is TRBV29-1, with TRBD2 identical over 7 bases. Germline CDR1 is SQVTM and CDR2 is ANQGSEA. V lost 4 bases and J lost 4; bases outside the gene matches: 9. This CDR3 has 14 amino acids. This CDR3 is CSVGVGGLGETQYF. Written as DNA, the CDR3 is TGCAGCGTTGGAGTGGGAGGGCTTGGAGAGACCCAGTACTTC.

The table lists this clone with a count of one. V gene TRBV24-1 combines with J gene TRBJ1-5; D perhaps matches TRBD1 (6 bases). The germline V gene has CDR1 KGHDR and CDR2 SFDVKD. The ends were cut back, 7 bases at V and 7 bases at J, with 16 bases in the middle. The CDR3 is made up of 14 amino acids. CDR3 protein: CATSPGGGGQPQHF. In nucleotides, the CDR3 is TGTGCCACCAGCCCGGGTGGGGGCGGGCAGCCCCAGCATTTT.

The rearrangement uses TRBV7-9 and TRBJ2-3, with TRBD2 identical over 10 bases. Looked up from germline, CDR1 is SEHNR and CDR2 is FQNEAQ (reference sequence). The CDR3 covers 16 residues. The V and J ends lost 3 bases and 5 bases, in that order; junction bases with no gene match: 8. CDR3 sequence: CASSFGAGGPEDTQYF. The CDR3 bases are TGTGCCAGCAGCTTTGGAGCGGGAGGGCCAGAAGATACGCAGTATTTT.

The chain employs TRBV4-1 and TRBJ1-5, with D perhaps TRBD1 (6 bases). The germline CDR1 and CDR2 sequences are MGHRA and YSYEKL. The CDR3 is 15 amino acids. With 0 bases removed from V and 3 bases from J, the gap between germline ends came to 9 bases. CDR3 region: CASSQEGGNNQPQHF. CDR3 nucleotides: TGCGCCAGCAGCCAAGAAGGGGGGAACAATCAGCCCCAGCATTTT.

This clone showed up just once. The rearrangement links TRBV5-1 to TRBJ1-2; no reliable D call. There are 16 residues in the CDR3. V lost 1 base, J lost 3 bases, and 16 bases lay in between. Germline-derived CDR1 and CDR2 are SGHRS and YFSETQ. The CDR3 reads CASSLSGRQRDYGYTF. The CDR3 DNA sequence: TGCGCCAGCAGCTTGTCGGGCAGGCAGCGAGACTATGGCTACACCTTC.

J is TRBJ2-2 and V is TRBV3-1 (or the pseudogene TRBV3-2); no clear D gene. Trimming removed 0 bases from V and 6 bases from J, with 2 bases in between. The CDR3 contains 12 residues. Germline CDR1 LGHDT, CDR2 YNNKEL (reference sequence). The CDR3 bases are TGTGCCAGCAGCCAAGAGCCCGGGGAGCTGTTTTTT. Its translation: CASSQEPGELFF.

The chain recombines TRBV19 with TRBJ1-2; 8 positions match TRBD1. After removal of 7 bases from V and 1 base from J, the junction contained 17 bases not matched to a gene. CDR1 is LNHDA, CDR2 SQIVND, per germline (reference sequence). This CDR3 region has 18 residues. The CDR3 coding sequence is TGTGCCAGTACCTCCCATGGACTTGACAGGGGCCTTAACTATGGCTACACCTTC. It yields the protein CASTSHGLDRGLNYGYTF.

The rearrangement joins TRBV21-1 to TRBJ2-7; no DNA check was done on the table's D call, TRBD1. TRBV21-1 is marked as a pseudogene. This CDR3 region has 17 residues. The CDR3 bases are TGTGCCAGCAGCAAAGGAGGCCAACAGGGAAGGTCCTACGAGCAGTACTTC. Translating it yields CASSKGGQQGRSYEQYF.

The genes are TRBV18 and TRBJ2-1; TRBD1 matches at 9 bases. The V gene end was trimmed by 5 bases and the J gene end by 6 bases; junction bases not matched to a gene: 8. This CDR3 is built from 15 residues. CDR1 and CDR2 (germline): KGHSH, LQKENI. CDR3 DNA: TGTGCCAGCTCAGTGGGACAGGGTCGGGCCAATGAGCAGTTCTTC. Residues: CASSVGQGRANEQFF.

The rearrangement uses TRBV5-1 and TRBJ1-1; the D is unclear. CDR3 length equals 11 residues. CDR1 SGHRS and CDR2 YFSETQ come from the germline V gene. V was shortened by 5 bases and J by 7 bases, with 9 bases between the two germline ends. The CDR3 region is CASRGFLEAFF. The CDR3 DNA sequence: TGCGCCAGCAGAGGGTTTCTTGAAGCTTTCTTT.

The chain has TRBV29-1 and TRBJ1-4, with D unresolved. Germline V lookup: CDR1 SQVTM, CDR2 ANQGSEA. V shed 7 bases and J shed 3 bases, with 12 bases lying between them. The CDR3 sequence is 13 residues long. The CDR3 loop reads CSASTQANEKLFF. CDR3 in DNA: TGCAGCGCTTCGACCCAGGCTAATGAAAAACTGTTTTTT. The full variable domain, its missing parts supplied by reference TRBV29-1 and TRBJ1-4, is SAVISQKPSRDICQRGTSLTIQCQVDSQVTMMFWYRQQPGQSLTLIATANQGSEATYESGFVIDKFPISRPNLTFSTLTVSNMSPEDSSIYLCSASTQANEKLFFGSGTQLSVL.

The chain links TRBV25-1 to TRBJ2-1, with 9 bases lining up with TRBD2. Trimming at V came to 3 bases and at J to 6 bases, leaving 15 bases not matched to a gene. The CDR3 has 18 amino acids. Germline-derived CDR1 and CDR2 are MGHDK and SYGVNS. The CDR3 coding sequence is TGTGCCAGCAGTGACATAAAGAGGGGCGGGAGGGGAGGCAATGAGCAGTTCTTC. Translation: CASSDIKRGGRGGNEQFF.

The chain joins TRBV4-2 to TRBJ2-1, with TRBD1 as a possible D gene (5 bases). Per the germline V gene, CDR1 is LGHNA and CDR2 is YNFKEQ. This CDR3 comprises 14 residues. Between the trimmed V and J ends, which lost 0 bases and 8 bases, there was a span of 11 bases. CDR3 sequence reads: CASSQELWGYEQFF. DNA for the CDR3: TGTGCCAGCAGCCAAGAGCTCTGGGGCTATGAGCAGTTCTTC.

This sequence joins TRBV6-2 or TRBV6-3 and TRBJ1-4, with D perhaps TRBD1 (5 bases). Trimming pared 4 bases from V and 11 bases from J, leaving 14 bases between. CDR1 is MNHEY and CDR2 is SVGEGT in the germline V gene. The CDR3 sequence is 13 residues long. CDR3 loop: CASSFTGLGKLFF. The CDR3 nucleotides read TGTGCCAGCAGTTTTACAGGCCTGGGGAAACTGTTTTTT.

The rearrangement links TRBV6-5 to TRBJ2-1; 11 nucleotides align to TRBD2. Germline V gene lookup returns CDR1 MNHEY and CDR2 SVGAGI. The CDR3 is made up of 15 amino acids. Trimming at V came to 7 bases and at J to 0 bases, leaving 2 bases not matched to a gene. The CDR3 here is CASTGTSGSYNEQFF. CDR3 sequence (DNA): TGTGCCAGCACCGGGACTAGCGGCTCCTACAATGAGCAGTTCTTC.

This chain connects TRBV11-1 to TRBJ2-3; D is ambiguous. Germline V gene sequence: CDR1 SGHAT, CDR2 FQDESV (reference sequence). The CDR3 has 14 amino acids. V was trimmed by 1 base and J by 6 bases, leaving 11 bases between them. The CDR3 loop is CASSLGARSDTQYF. CDR3 coding DNA: TGTGCCAGCAGCTTAGGGGCTAGGTCGGATACGCAGTATTTT.

This clone occurred once. The chain carries TRBV5-6 and TRBJ2-5, with D perhaps TRBD1 (6 bases). Trimming took 4 bases from V and 2 from J, leaving 15 bases between them. The CDR3 length is 15 residues. Germline CDR1 and CDR2: SGHDT and YYEEEE. Here the CDR3 DNA reads TGTGCCAGCAGCCGGACAGTAGGGTATCAAGAGACCCAGTACTTC. Protein: CASSRTVGYQETQYF. Full variable domain (missing parts from reference TRBV5-6 and TRBJ2-5): DAGVTQSPTHLIKTRGQQVTLRCSPKSGHDTVSWYQQALGQGPQFIFQYYEEEERQRGNFPDRFSGHQFPNYSSELNVNALLLGDSALYLCASSRTVGYQETQYFGPGTRLLVL.